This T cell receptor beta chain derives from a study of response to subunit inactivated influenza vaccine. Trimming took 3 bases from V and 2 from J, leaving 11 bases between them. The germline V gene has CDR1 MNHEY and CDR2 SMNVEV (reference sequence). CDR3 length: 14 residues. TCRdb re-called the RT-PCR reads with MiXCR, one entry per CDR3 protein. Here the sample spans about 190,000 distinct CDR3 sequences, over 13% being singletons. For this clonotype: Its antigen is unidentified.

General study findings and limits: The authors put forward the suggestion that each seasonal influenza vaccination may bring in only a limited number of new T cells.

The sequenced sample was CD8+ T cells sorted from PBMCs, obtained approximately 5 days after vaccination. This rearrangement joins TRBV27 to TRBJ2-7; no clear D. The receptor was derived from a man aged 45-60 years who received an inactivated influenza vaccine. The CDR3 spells CASSFIGNPYEQYF. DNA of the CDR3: TGTGCCAGCAGTTTCATAGGGAACCCCTACGAGCAGTACTTC.